The clone carrying this T cell receptor beta chain was detected a few times. This record comes from a study of blood T cells in healthy people across ages. The V end was cut by 0 bases, the J end by 4 bases, with 12 bases between. The germline CDR1 and CDR2 sequences are SGHRS and YFSETQ. The CDR3 length is 15 residues. For the second PCR, which ran for roughly 7 to 11 cycles, a sample-barcoded 5' primer and a J-beta primer mix were used. Via MiXCR, TCRdb re-called the 5' RACE reads, giving one row per CDR3 protein. The sample has approximately 900,000 distinct CDR3 sequences, about 48% seen once. The material sequenced was blood. This clonotype was obtained from a man in his thirties or forties in good health. The chain is built from TRBV5-1 and TRBJ2-3; D is possibly TRBD1 (6 bases). CDR3 region: CASSLGQGSSDTQYF. The DNA of the CDR3 is TGCGCCAGCAGCTTGGGGCAGGGGTCGTCAGATACGCAGTATTTT.